This TCR beta chain was profiled in a study of beta chain features in type 1 diabetes. Comments on this clone: Its antigen is undetermined.

Study results and limitations: Possible PCR preference for shorter templates applied equally to patients and controls. For Type 1 diabetes patients, all four CD4+ subsets carried TCRB CDR3s that were moderately but significantly shorter.

Since all of the isolated RNA was reverse transcribed, expressed TCRB transcripts were what got sequenced. Profiling relied on immunoSEQ multiplex PCR, and the TCRdb table lists in-frame clones only, not all of them. The sample lists about 660,000 clones, over 13% occurring once. CDR1 and CDR2 from the germline V gene are LNHNV and YYDKDF (reference sequence). V was clipped by 3 bases and J by 4 bases, with 13 bases between them. The CDR3 length is 15 residues. The source is a man younger than 35 with type 1 diabetes. V is TRBV15 and J is TRBJ2-1, with TRBD2 as a possible D gene (6 bases). What was sequenced was naive CD4+ T cells from blood. The CDR3 DNA sequence: TGTGCCACCAGCAGGGAGGGGACTCGATACAATGAGCAGTTCTTC. The encoded protein is CATSREGTRYNEQFF.